This record looks at one T cell receptor (beta chain) sequence and its context. Original handling: From reference gene primer amplification, estimates of nucleated cell counts were derived. The protocol was immunoSEQ multiplex PCR, while the TCRdb copy is restricted to in-frame clones and leaves out a portion. The V and J calls and clone size come from that table; D and trimming were worked out from the DNA. The sample has 220,000 or so clones, just over 85% seen once. This record belongs to a study of blood T cell repertoires in COVID-19. Across the study: The cDNA or gDNA used as material had been derived from T cells, B-cell-depleted T cells, or PBMCs.

Allocation to cohorts depended on clinical history reported by the participants. The germline V gene encodes CDR1 SGHDT and CDR2 YYEEEE. Germline trimming cut 2 bases from V and 0 bases from J; bases unmatched to any gene: 4. The CDR3 is made up of 16 amino acids. The clonotype comes from a woman aged 50 to 65 with acute COVID-19. V gene TRBV5-6 combines with J gene TRBJ2-1; TRBD1 matches at 8 bases. Source material: PBMCs or T cells enriched from blood (not recorded which). CDR3 nucleotides: TGTGCCAGCAGCTTCGTCCAGGGGGCCTCCTACAATGAGCAGTTCTTC. Translated, it gives CASSFVQGASYNEQFF.